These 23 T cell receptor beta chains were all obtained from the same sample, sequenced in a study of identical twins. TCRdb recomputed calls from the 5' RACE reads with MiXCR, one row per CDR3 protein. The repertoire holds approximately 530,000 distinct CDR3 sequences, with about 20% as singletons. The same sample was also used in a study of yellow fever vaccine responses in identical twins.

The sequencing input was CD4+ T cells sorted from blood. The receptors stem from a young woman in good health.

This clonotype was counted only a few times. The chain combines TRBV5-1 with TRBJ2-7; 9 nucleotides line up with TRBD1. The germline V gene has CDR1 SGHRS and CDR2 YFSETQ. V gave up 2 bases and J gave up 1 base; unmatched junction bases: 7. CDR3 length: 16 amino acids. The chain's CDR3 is CASSFLPGQGSYEQYV. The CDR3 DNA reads TGCGCCAGCAGCTTCTTACCGGGACAGGGTTCCTACGAGCAGTACGTC.

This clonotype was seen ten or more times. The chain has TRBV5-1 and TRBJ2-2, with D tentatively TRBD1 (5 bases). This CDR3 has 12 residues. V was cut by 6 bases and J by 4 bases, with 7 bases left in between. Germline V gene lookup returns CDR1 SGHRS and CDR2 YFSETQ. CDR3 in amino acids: CASNQGTGELFF. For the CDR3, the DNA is TGCGCCAGCAATCAGGGCACCGGGGAGCTGTTTTTT.

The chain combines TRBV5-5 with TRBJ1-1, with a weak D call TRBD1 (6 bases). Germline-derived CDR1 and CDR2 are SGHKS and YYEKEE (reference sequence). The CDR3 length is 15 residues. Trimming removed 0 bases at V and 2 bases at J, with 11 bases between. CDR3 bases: TGTGCCAGCAGCTTGGATTACAGGGTTAACACTGAAGCTTTCTTT. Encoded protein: CASSLDYRVNTEAFF.

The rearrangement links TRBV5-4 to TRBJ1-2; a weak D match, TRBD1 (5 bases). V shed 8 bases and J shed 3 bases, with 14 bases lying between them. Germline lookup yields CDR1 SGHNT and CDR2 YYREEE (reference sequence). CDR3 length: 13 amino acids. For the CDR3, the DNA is TGTGCCAGTCGATGGGGAGGGGACTATGGCTACACCTTC. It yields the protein CASRWGGDYGYTF.

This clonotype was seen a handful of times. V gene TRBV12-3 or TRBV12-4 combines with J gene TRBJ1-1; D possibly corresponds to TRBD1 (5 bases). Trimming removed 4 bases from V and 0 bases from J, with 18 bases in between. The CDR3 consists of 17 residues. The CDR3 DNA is TGTGCCAGCAGTTACCGGGACCTCGGGCCCATGAACACTGAAGCTTTCTTT. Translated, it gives CASSYRDLGPMNTEAFF.

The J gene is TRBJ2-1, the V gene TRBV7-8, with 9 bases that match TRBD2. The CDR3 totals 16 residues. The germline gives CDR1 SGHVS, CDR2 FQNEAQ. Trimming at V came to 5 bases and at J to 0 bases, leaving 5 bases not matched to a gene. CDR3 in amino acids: CASSKVSGSSYNEQFF. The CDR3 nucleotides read TGTGCCAGCAGCAAAGTTAGCGGGAGCTCCTACAATGAGCAGTTCTTC. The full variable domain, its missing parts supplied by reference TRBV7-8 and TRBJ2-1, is GAGVSQSPRYKVAKRGQDVALRCDPISGHVSLFWYQQALGQGPEFLTYFQNEAQLDKSGLPSDRFFAERPEGSVSTLKIQRTQQEDSAVYLCASSKVSGSSYNEQFFGPGTRLTVL.

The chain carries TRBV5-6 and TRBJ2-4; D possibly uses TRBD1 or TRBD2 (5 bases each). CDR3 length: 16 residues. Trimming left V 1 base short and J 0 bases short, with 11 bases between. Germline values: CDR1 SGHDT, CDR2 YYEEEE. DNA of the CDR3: TGTGCCAGCAGCTTGTCGGGGACCCTAGCCAAAAACATTCAGTACTTC. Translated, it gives CASSLSGTLAKNIQYF.

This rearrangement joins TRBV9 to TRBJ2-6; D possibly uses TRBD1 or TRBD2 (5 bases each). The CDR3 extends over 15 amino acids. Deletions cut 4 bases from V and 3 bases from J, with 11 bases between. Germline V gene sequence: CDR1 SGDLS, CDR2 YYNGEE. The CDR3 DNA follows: TGTGCCAGCAGCAAGGGACCGCTTGGGGCCAACGTCCTGACTTTC. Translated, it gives CASSKGPLGANVLTF.

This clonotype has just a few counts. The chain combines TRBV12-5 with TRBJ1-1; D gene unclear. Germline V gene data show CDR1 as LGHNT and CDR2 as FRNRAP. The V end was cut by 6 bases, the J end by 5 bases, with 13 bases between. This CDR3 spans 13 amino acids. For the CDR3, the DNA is TGTGCTAGTGGAATACTGTTGGGTACTGAAGCTTTCTTT. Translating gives CASGILLGTEAFF. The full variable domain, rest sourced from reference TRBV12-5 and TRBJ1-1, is DARVTQTPRHKVTEMGQEVTMRCQPILGHNTVFWYRQTMMQGLELLAYFRNRAPLDDSGMPKDRFSAEMPDATLATLKIQPSEPRDSAVYFCASGILLGTEAFFGQGTRLTVV.

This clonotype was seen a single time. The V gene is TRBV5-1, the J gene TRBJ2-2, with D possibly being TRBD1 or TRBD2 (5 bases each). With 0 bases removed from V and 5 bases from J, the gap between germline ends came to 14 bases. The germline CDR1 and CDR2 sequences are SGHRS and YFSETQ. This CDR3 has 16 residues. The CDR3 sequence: CASSLAVRGETGELFF. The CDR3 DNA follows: TGCGCCAGCAGCTTGGCCGTGAGGGGCGAAACCGGGGAGCTGTTTTTT. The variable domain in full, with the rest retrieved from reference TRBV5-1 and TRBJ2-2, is KAGVTQTPRYLIKTRGQQVTLSCSPISGHRSVSWYQQTPGQGLQFLFEYFSETQRNKGNFPGRFSGRQFSNSRSEMNVSTLELGDSALYLCASSLAVRGETGELFFGEGSRLTVL.

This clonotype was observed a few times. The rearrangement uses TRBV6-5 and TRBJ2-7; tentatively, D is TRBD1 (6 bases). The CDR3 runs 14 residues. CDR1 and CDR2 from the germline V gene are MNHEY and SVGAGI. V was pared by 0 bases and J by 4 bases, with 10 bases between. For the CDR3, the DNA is TGTGCCAGCAGTTACTCGACAGGCCGATACGAGCAGTACTTC. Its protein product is CASSYSTGRYEQYF.

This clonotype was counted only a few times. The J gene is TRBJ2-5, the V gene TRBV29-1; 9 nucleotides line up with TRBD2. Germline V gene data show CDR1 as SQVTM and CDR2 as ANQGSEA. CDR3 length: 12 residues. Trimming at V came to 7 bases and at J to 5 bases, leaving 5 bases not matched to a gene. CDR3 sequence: CSGTGTSETQYF. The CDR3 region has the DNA TGCAGCGGTACCGGGACTAGCGAGACCCAGTACTTC.

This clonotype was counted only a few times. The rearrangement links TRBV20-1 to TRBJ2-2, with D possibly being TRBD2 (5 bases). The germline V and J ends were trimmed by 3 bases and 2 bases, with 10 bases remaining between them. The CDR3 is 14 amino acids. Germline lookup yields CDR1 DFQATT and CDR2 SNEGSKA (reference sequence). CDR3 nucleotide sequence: TGCAGTGCTAGGGAGCGGTTAAACACCGGGGAGCTGTTTTTT. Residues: CSARERLNTGELFF.

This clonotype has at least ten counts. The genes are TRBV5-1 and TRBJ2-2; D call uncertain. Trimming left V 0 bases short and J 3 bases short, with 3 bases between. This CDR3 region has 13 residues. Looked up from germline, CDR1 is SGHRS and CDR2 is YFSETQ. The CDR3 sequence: CASSLAHTGELFF. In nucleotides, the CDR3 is TGCGCCAGCAGCTTGGCCCACACCGGGGAGCTGTTTTTT.

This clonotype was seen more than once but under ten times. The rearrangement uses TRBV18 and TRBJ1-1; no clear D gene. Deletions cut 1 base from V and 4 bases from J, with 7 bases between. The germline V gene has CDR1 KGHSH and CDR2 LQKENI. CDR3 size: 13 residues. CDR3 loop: CASSPQPPTEAFF. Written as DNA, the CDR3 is TGTGCCAGCTCACCACAGCCCCCCACTGAAGCTTTCTTT.

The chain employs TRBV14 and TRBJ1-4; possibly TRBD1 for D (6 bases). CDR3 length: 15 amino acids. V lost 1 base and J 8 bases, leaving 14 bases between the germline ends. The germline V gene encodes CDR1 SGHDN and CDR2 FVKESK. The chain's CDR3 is CASSQVGRGVEKLFF. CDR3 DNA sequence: TGTGCCAGCAGCCAAGTTGGAAGGGGGGTCGAAAAACTGTTTTTT.

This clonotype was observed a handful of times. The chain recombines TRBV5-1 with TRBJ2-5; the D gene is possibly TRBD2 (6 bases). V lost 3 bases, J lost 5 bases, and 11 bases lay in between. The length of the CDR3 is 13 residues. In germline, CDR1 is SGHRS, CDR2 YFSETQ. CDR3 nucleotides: TGCGCCAGCAGCTCGGGGGAGAAGGAGACCCAGTACTTC. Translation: CASSSGEKETQYF.

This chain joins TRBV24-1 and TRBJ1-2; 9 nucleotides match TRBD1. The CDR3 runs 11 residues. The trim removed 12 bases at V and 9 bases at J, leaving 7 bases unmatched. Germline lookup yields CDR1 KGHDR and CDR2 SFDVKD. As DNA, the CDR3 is TGTGCCGCAGGACAGGGGCCAAGCTACACCTTC. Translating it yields CAAGQGPSYTF.

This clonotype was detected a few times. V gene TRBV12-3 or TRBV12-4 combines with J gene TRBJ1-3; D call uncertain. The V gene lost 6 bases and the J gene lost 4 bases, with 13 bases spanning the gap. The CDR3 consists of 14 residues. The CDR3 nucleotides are TGTGCCAGCAGACCGGGCAGCACGGGAAACACCATATATTTT. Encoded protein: CASRPGSTGNTIYF.

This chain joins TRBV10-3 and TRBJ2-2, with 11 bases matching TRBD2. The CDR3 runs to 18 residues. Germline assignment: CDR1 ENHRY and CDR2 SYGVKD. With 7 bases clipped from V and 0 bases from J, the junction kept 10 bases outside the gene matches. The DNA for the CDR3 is TGTGCCATCACCGCTAGCGGGGGGTACCAAACGAACACCGGGGAGCTGTTTTTT. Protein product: CAITASGGYQTNTGELFF.

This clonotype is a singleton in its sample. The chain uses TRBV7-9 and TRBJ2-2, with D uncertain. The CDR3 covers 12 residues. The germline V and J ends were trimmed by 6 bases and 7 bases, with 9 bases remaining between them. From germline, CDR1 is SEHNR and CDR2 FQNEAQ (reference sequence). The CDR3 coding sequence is TGTGCCAGCAGTCCTGTTATCGGGGAGCTGTTTTTT. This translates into CASSPVIGELFF. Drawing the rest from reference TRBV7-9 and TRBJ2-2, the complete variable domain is DTGVSQNPRHKITKRGQNVTFRCDPISEHNRLYWYRQTLGQGPEFLTYFQNEAQLEKSRLLSDRFSAERPKGSFSTLEIQRTEQGDSAMYLCASSPVIGELFFGEGSRLTVL.

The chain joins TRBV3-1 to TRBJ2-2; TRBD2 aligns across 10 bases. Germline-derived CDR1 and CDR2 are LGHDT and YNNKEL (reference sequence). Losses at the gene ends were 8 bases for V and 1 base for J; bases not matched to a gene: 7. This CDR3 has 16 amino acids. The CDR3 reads CASSLSGRRNTGELFF. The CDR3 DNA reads TGTGCCAGCTCACTTAGCGGGAGGAGGAACACCGGGGAGCTGTTTTTT.

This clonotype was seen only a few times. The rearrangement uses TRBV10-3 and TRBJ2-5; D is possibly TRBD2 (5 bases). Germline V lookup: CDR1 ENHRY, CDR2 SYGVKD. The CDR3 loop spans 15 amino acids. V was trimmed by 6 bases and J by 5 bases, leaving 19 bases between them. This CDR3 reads CAISTRGTSGETQYF. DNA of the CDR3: TGTGCCATCAGCACTAGAGGAACCTCCGGGGAGACCCAGTACTTC.